Listed below are T cell receptor beta chains from one sample, sequenced in a study of radiation and T cells in renal cell carcinoma. Here immunoSEQ multiplex PCR was the method, and the copy in TCRdb shows in-frame clones only, minus some. This table holds approximately 150,000 clones, roughly 90% found once. The source material was blood, sampled from a patient whose treatment included radiotherapy and nephrectomy. These receptors were taken from a woman aged 70-85 years with renal cell carcinoma. The CDR3 runs from the conserved cysteine through the conserved F or W. The order of the fields is J gene, clone size, D gene, CDR3 length, V gene, CDR3 DNA, CDR3 protein. D genes are given only for firm matches. Clone size is given for some rows only: seen once, a few or many times, or a class if the clone is expanded.

>TRBJ2-1|NA|NA|15|TRBV5-1
TGCGCCAGCAGCCTGGACCGATTAGGCAACAATGAGCAGTTCTTC
CASSLDRLGNNEQFF
>TRBJ2-1|NA|TRBD1|15|TRBV11-3
TGTGCCAGCAGCTTAGGGGCGACAGGGGGCAATGAGCAGTTCTTC
CASSLGATGGNEQFF
>TRBJ2-7|NA|TRBD2|15|TRBV2
TGTGCCAGCAGTGTGGCCAGCGGGGGGTTCTACGAGCAGTACTTC
CASSVASGGFYEQYF
>TRBJ2-7|NA|NA|13|TRBV15
TGTGCCACCAGCAGAGGGGTCGGCTACGAGCAGTACTTC
CATSRGVGYEQYF
>TRBJ2-5|NA|NA|14|TRBV5-1
TGCGCCAGCAGCTCCCCAGCGGGACAAGAGAGCCAGTACTTC
CASSSPAGQESQYF
>TRBJ2-3|NA|NA|15|TRBV29-1
TGCAGCGTTTCCTCTTCAGGGATTTTCACAGATACGCAGTATTTT
CSVSSSGIFTDTQYF
>TRBJ1-4|NA|TRBD1|16|TRBV30
TGTGCCTGGAGTCCCCCTGAGACAGGGGGAAATGAAAAACTGTTTTTT
CAWSPPETGGNEKLFF
>TRBJ1-5|once|NA|15|TRBV9
TGTGCCAGCAGCGCCGGAGGGGGAGGTGGACAGCCCCAGCATTTT
CASSAGGGGGQPQHF
>TRBJ1-2|NA|TRBD1|17|TRBV19
TGTGCCAGTAGTGTAGGACAGGGCGCCTTATCTAACTATGGCTACACCTTC
CASSVGQGALSNYGYTF
>TRBJ1-3|NA|NA|14|TRBV6-6
TGTGCCAGCAGTAAAAGCATTGGGGGAAACACCATATATTTT
CASSKSIGGNTIYF